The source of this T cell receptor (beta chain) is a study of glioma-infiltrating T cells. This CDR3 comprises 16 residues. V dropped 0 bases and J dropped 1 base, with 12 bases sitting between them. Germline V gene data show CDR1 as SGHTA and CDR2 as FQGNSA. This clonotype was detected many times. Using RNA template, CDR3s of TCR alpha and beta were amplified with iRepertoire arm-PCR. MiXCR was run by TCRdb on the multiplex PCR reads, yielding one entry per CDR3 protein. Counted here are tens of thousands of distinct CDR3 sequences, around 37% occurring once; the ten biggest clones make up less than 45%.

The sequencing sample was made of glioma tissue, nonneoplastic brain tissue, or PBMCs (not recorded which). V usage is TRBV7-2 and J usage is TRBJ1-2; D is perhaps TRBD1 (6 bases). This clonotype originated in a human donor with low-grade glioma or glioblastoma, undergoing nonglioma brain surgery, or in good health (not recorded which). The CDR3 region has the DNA TGTGCCAGCAGCTTAGCGCGAGGGGGATTTAACTATGGCTACACCTTC. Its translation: CASSLARGGFNYGYTF.